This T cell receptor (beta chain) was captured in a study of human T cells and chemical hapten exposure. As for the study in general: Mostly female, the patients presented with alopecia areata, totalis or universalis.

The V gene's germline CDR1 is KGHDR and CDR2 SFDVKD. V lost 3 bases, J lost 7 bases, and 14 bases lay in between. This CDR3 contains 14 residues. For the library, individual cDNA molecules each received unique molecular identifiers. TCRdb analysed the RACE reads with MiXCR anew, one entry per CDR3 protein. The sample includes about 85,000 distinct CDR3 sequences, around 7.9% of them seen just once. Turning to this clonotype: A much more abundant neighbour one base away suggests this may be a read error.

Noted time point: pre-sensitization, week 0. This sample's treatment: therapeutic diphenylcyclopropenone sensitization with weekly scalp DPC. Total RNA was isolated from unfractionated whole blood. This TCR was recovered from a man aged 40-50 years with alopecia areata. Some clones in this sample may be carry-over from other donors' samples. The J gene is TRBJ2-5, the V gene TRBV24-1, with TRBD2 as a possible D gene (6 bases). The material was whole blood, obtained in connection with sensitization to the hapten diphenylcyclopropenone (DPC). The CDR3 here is CATSDTGTGGTQYF. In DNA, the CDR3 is TGTGCCACCAGTGATACCGGGACTGGAGGGACCCAGTACTTC.